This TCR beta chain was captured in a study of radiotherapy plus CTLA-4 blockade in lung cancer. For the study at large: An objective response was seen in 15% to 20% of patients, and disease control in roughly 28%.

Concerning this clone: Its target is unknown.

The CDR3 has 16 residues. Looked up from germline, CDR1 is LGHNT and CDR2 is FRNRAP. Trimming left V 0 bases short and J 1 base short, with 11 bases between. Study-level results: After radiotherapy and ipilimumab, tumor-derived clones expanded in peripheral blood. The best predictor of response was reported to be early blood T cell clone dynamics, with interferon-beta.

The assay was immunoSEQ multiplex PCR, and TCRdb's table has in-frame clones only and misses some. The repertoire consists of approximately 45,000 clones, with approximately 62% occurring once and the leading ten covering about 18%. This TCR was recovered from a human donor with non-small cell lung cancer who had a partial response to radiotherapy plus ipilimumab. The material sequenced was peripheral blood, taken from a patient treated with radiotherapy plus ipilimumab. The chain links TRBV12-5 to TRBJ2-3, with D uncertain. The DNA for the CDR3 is TGTGCTAGTGGTTTGGTGGCCTCCCACCGCACAGATACGCAGTATTTT. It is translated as CASGLVASHRTDTQYF.